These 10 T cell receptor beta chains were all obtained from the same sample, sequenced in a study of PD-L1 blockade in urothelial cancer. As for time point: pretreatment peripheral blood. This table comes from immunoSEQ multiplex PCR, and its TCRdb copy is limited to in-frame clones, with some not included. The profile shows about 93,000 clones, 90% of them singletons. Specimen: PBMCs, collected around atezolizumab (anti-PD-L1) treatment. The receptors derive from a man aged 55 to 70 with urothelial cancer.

The CDR3 region has the DNA TGTGCCAGCAGCTTACAGGGTAATGAAAAACTGTTTTTT. As protein: CASSLQGNEKLFF. V is TRBV7-9 and J is TRBJ1-4; D perhaps matches TRBD1 (5 bases). The CDR3 sequence is 13 residues long. Germline V gene data show CDR1 as SEHNR and CDR2 as FQNEAQ (reference sequence). V lost 2 bases and J 4 bases, leaving 5 bases between the germline ends.

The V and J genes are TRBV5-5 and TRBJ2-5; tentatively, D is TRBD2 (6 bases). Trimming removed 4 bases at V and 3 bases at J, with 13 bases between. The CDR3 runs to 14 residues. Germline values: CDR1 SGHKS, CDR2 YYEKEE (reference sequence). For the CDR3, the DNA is TGTGCCAGCAGCCGATTAGCGGCAAAAGAGACCCAGTACTTC. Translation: CASSRLAAKETQYF.

The CDR3 coding sequence is TGTGCCAGCGCTCTTTCCCCCAGCGGGGTGGACGGGGAGCTGTTTTTT. It yields the protein CASALSPSGVDGELFF. This chain joins TRBV7-3 and TRBJ2-2, with 7 nucleotides matching TRBD2. V was pared by 8 bases and J by 7 bases, with 16 bases of the junction left unmatched. CDR3 length equals 16 residues. Germline CDR1 and CDR2: SGHTA and FQGTGA.

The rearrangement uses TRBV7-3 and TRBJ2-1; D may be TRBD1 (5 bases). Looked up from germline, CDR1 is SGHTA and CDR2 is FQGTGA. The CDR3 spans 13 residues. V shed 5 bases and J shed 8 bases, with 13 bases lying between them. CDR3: CASSLQGGDEQFF. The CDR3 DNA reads TGTGCCAGCAGCCTCCAGGGCGGAGATGAGCAGTTCTTC.

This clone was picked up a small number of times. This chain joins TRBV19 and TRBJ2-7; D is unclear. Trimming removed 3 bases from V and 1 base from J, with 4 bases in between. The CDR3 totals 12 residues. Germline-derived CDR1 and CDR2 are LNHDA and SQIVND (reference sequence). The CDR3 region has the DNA TGTGCCAGTAGTATCCTTTCCTACGAGCAGTACTTC. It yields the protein CASSILSYEQYF.

DNA for the CDR3: TGTGCCAGCTCACCAGTCGGGGTGGGGACCTACGAGCAGTACTTC. Translating it yields CASSPVGVGTYEQYF. The chain carries TRBV18 and TRBJ2-7; TRBD2 might be the D (5 bases). Trimming stripped 2 bases from V and 2 bases from J, with 13 bases between. Germline values: CDR1 KGHSH, CDR2 LQKENI. The CDR3 covers 15 residues.

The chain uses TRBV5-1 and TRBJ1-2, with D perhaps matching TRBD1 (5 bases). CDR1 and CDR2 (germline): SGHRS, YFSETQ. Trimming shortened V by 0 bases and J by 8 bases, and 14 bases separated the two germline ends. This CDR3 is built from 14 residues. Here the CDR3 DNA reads TGCGCCAGCAGCTTGGCGGCCAGGGAATCGGGCTACACCTTC. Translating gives CASSLAARESGYTF.

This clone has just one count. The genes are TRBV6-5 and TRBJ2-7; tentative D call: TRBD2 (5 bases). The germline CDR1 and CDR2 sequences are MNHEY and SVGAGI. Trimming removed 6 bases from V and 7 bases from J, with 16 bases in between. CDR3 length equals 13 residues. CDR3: CASSTIDAGEQYF. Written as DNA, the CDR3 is TGTGCCAGCAGCACGATCGATGCGGGTGAGCAGTACTTC.

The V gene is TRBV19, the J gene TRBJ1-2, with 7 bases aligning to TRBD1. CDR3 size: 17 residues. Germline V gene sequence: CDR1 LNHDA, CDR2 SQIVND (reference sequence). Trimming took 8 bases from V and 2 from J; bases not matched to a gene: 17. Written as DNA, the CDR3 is TGTGCCAGTCACAACCTAGACAGGGCTGAATGGAACTATGGCTACACCTTC. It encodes CASHNLDRAEWNYGYTF.

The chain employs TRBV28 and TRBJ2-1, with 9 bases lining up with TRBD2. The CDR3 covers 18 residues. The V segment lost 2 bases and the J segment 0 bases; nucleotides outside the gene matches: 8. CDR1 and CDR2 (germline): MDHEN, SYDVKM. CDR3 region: CASSLLRASGASYNEQFF. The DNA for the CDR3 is TGTGCCAGCAGTTTACTCCGGGCTAGCGGGGCCTCCTACAATGAGCAGTTCTTC. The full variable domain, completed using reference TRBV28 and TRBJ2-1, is DVKVTQSSRYLVKRTGEKVFLECVQDMDHENMFWYRQDPGLGLRLIYFSYDVKMKEKGDIPEGYSVSREKKERFSLILESASTNQTSMYLCASSLLRASGASYNEQFFGPGTRLTVL.